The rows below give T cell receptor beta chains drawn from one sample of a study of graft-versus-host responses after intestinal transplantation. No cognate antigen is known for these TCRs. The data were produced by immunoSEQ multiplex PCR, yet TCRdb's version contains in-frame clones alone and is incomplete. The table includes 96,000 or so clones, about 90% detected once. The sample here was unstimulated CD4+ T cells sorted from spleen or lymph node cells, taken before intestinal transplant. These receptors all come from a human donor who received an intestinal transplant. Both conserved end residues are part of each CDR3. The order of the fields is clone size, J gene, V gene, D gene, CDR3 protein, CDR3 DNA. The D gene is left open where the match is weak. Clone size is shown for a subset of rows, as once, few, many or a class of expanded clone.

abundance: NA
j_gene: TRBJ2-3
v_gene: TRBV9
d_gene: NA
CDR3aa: CASSLTDMGGLNTQYF
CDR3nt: TGTGCCAGCAGTCTCACCGATATGGGTGGGCTAAATACGCAGTATTTT

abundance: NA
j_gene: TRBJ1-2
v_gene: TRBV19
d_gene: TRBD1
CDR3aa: CASRPGTAYGYTF
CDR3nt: TGTGCCAGTAGACCCGGGACAGCATATGGCTACACCTTC

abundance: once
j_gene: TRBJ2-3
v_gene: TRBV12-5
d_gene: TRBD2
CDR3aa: CASGLGLAGADTQYF
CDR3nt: TGTGCTAGTGGCCTTGGACTAGCGGGAGCTGATACGCAGTATTTT

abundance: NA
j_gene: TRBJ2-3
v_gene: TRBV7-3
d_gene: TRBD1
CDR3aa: CASSFYRGLTDTQYF
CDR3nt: TGTGCCAGCAGCTTCTACAGGGGGCTCACAGATACGCAGTATTTT

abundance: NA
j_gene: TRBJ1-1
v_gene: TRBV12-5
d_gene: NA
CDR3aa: CASGFGGGAFF
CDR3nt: TGTGCTAGTGGTTTTGGGGGGGGAGCTTTCTTT

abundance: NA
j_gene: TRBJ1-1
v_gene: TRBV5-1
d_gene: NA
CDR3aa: CASSWGGRGMGTEAFF
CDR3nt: TGCGCCAGCAGCTGGGGGGGGCGGGGGATGGGGACTGAAGCTTTCTTT

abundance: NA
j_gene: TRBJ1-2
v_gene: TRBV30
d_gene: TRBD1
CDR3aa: CAWSRRYQGAGYGYTF
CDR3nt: TGTGCCTGGAGTAGAAGATATCAGGGGGCCGGCTATGGCTACACCTTC

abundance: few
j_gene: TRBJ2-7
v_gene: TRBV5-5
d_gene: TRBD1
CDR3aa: CASSALPGTGYEQYF
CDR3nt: TGTGCCAGCAGCGCTTTACCCGGGACAGGCTACGAGCAGTACTTC

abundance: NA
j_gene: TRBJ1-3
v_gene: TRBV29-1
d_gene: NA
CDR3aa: CSVAQGRAGNTIYF
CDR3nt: TGCAGCGTCGCGCAGGGGAGAGCTGGAAACACCATATATTTT

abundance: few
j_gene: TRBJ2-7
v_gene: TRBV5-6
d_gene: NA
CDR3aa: CASSSYYEQYF
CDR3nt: TGTGCCAGCAGCTCCTACTACGAGCAGTACTTC

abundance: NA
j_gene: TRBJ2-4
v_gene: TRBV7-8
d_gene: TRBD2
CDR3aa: CASSFTPRREENIQYF
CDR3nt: TGTGCCAGCAGCTTTACCCCGCGACGGGAGGAAAACATTCAGTACTTC

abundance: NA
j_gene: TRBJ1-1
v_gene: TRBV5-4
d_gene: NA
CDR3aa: CASLDRARDTEAFF
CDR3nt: TGTGCCAGCCTAGATCGCGCCAGGGACACTGAAGCTTTCTTT

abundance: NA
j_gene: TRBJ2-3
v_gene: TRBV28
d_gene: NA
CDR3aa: CASSGQAGREPNTDTQYF
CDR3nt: TGTGCCAGCAGTGGGCAGGCTGGACGGGAGCCCAACACAGATACGCAGTATTTT

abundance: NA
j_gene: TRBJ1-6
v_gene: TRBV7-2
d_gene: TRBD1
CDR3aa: CASSPRDRGQSPLHF
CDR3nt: TGTGCCAGCAGCCCCCGGGACAGGGGACAGTCACCCCTCCACTTT

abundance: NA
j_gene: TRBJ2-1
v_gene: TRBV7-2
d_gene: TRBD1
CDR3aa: CASSLGRTGEFF
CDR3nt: TGTGCCAGCAGCTTAGGGAGGACAGGCGAGTTCTTC

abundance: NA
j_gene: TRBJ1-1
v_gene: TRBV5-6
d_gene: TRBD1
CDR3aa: CASSPDRVGEAFF
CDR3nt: TGTGCCAGCAGCCCCGACAGGGTGGGTGAAGCTTTCTTT

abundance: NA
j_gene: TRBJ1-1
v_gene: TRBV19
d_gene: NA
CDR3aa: CASSIGGENTEAFF
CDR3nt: TGTGCCAGTAGTATCGGGGGGGAGAACACTGAAGCTTTCTTT

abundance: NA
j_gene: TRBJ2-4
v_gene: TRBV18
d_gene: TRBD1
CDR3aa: CASSPTGEQNIQYF
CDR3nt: TGTGCCAGCTCACCGACAGGGGAGCAAAACATTCAGTACTTC

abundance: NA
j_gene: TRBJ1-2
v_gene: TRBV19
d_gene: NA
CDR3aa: CASSIALLYGYTF
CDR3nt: TGTGCCAGTAGTATAGCACTGCTCTATGGCTACACCTTC

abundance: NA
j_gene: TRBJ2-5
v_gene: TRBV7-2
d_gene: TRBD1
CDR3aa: CASSPGTGVETQYF
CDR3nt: TGTGCCAGCAGCCCCGGGACAGGGGTAGAGACCCAGTACTTC

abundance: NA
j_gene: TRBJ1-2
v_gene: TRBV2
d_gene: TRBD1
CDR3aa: CASSKQGADYGYTF
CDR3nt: TGTGCCAGCAGTAAACAGGGGGCGGACTATGGCTACACCTTC

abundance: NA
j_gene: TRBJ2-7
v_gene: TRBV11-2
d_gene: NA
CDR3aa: CASSPWTSRGYEQYF
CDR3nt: TGTGCCAGCAGCCCTTGGACCAGTCGGGGATACGAGCAGTACTTC

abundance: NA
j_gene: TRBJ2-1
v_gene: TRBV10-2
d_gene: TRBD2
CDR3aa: CASSSGTSSYNEQFF
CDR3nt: TGCGCCAGCAGTTCCGGGACTAGCTCCTACAATGAGCAGTTCTTC

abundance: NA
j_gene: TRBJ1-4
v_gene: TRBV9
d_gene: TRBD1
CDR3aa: CASSADRGSEKLFF
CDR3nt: TGTGCCAGCAGCGCGGACAGGGGATCTGAAAAACTGTTTTTT

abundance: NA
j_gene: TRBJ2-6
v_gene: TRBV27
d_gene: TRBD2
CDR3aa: CASSSGGGDGRSGANVLTF
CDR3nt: TGTGCCAGCAGTTCGGGGGGAGGGGATGGACGCTCTGGGGCCAACGTCCTGACTTTC

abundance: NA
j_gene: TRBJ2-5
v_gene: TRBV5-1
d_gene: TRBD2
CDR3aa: CASSQRSGSYETQYF
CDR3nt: TGCGCCAGCAGCCAACGTAGCGGGAGCTATGAGACCCAGTACTTC

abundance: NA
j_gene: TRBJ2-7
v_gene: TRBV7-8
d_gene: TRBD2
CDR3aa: CASSLIPGGYEQYF
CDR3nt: TGTGCCAGCAGCTTAATCCCGGGAGGCTACGAGCAGTACTTC

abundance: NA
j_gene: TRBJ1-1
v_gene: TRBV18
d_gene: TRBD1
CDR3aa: CASSPQGFQGVYTEAFF
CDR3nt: TGTGCCAGCTCACCACAAGGATTTCAGGGGGTGTACACTGAAGCTTTCTTT